Below, 26 T cell receptor beta chains from the same sample are listed, as sequenced in a study of blood T cell repertoires in COVID-19. Repertoires were generated with immunoSEQ multiplex PCR, while TCRdb's copy carries only in-frame clones and drops some. The sample lists about 280,000 clones, roughly 86% occurring once. Sequenced material: PBMCs or T cells enriched from blood (not recorded which). The receptors were sampled from a woman in her fifties or sixties who had recovered from COVID-19.

The genes are TRBV5-1 and TRBJ1-1; 8 nucleotides line up with TRBD1. Trimming removed 4 bases from V and 0 bases from J; junction bases left unmatched: 8. The CDR3 is 16 amino acids. The germline V gene encodes CDR1 SGHRS and CDR2 YFSETQ. The CDR3 DNA sequence: TGCGCCAGCAGCCCAACGGACAGGGCAATGAACACTGAAGCTTTCTTT. The encoded protein is CASSPTDRAMNTEAFF.

The genes are TRBV28 and TRBJ2-4, with no clear D. V was pared by 5 bases and J by 15 bases, with 14 bases between. Germline-derived CDR1 and CDR2 are MDHEN and SYDVKM. The CDR3 has 11 residues. In DNA, the CDR3 is TGTGCCAGCAGTCAATCACAAGAGGCGTACTTC. This codes for CASSQSQEAYF.

V and J are TRBV6-2 or TRBV6-3 and TRBJ2-1, with TRBD2 matching 13 bases. V lost 4 bases, J lost 8 bases, and 8 bases stayed unmatched. Per the germline V gene, CDR1 is MNHEY and CDR2 is SVGEGT. The CDR3 has 16 amino acids. In DNA form, the CDR3 reads TGTGCCAGCAGTTTGACCGGGACTAGCGGGAAAGATGAGCAGTTCTTC. This encodes CASSLTGTSGKDEQFF.

CDR3 nucleotides: TGTGCCAGCAGTCTGACTGGACAGGGTTATGGCTACACCTTC. This codes for CASSLTGQGYGYTF. The gene calls are TRBV6-5 and TRBJ1-2, with 8 nucleotides matching TRBD1. Per germline, CDR1 MNHEY and CDR2 SVGAGI. Losses at the gene ends were 5 bases for V and 5 bases for J; bases not matched to a gene: 7. The CDR3 loop spans 14 amino acids.

V gene TRBV9 combines with J gene TRBJ1-4; D is ambiguous. CDR1 and CDR2 from the germline V gene are SGDLS and YYNGEE. The CDR3 is 14 amino acids. V was cut by 0 bases and J by 8 bases, with 11 bases left in between. The CDR3: CASSVGAYWEKLFF. Here the CDR3 DNA reads TGTGCCAGCAGCGTAGGGGCATACTGGGAAAAACTGTTTTTT.

Here the CDR3 reads CASSPRQGVGYEQYF. The DNA for the CDR3 is TGCGCCAGCAGTCCCCGACAGGGGGTGGGGTACGAGCAGTACTTC. J is TRBJ2-7 and V is TRBV5-1, with TRBD1 matching over 9 bases. After removal of 5 bases from V and 4 bases from J, the junction contained 10 bases not matched to a gene. CDR1 and CDR2 (germline): SGHRS, YFSETQ. This CDR3 is 15 amino acids long.

The V and J genes are TRBV7-2 and TRBJ1-2; unclear D gene. The CDR3 totals 14 residues. V shed 1 base and J shed 4 bases, with 10 bases lying between them. Germline loops: CDR1 SGHTA, CDR2 FQGNSA. This CDR3 is CASSLDTRFYGYTF. CDR3 DNA sequence: TGTGCCAGCAGCTTAGATACACGTTTCTATGGCTACACCTTC.

The chain carries TRBV18 and TRBJ1-5; D is unresolved. CDR3 length: 13 residues. Germline V gives CDR1 KGHSH, CDR2 LQKENI. Trimming removed 2 bases at V and 4 bases at J, with 6 bases between. In nucleotides, the CDR3 is TGTGCCAGCTCACCATCGGAGAATCAGCCCCAGCATTTT. Translating gives CASSPSENQPQHF.

The rearrangement uses TRBV10-3 and TRBJ2-3; 8 nucleotides match TRBD1. V trimming: 10 bases; J trimming: 0 bases; junction bases outside the gene matches: 6. Germline V gene lookup returns CDR1 ENHRY and CDR2 SYGVKD. The CDR3 is 14 residues long. This chain's CDR3 is CASSQGASTDTQYF. DNA of the CDR3: TGTGCCAGCTCCCAGGGGGCAAGCACAGATACGCAGTATTTT.

The rearrangement joins TRBV13 to TRBJ2-1, with 7 bases that match TRBD2. This CDR3 is 15 amino acids long. V gave up 5 bases and J gave up 2 bases; unmatched junction bases: 6. Germline V gene sequence: CDR1 PRHDT, CDR2 FYEKMQ (reference sequence). Here the CDR3 DNA reads TGTGCCAGCAGCCGGAGGGCGGGGGCCTACAATGAGCAGTTCTTC. It is translated as CASSRRAGAYNEQFF.

The rearrangement joins TRBV11-2 to TRBJ1-6, with a weak D call TRBD1 (6 bases). The germline V gene has CDR1 SGHAT and CDR2 FQNNGV. This CDR3 contains 17 residues. Trimming left V 0 bases short and J 10 bases short, with 19 bases between. The DNA of the CDR3 is TGTGCCAGCAGCTTAGAACGCCAGACAGGTCTAGTGTCACCCCTCCACTTT. This codes for CASSLERQTGLVSPLHF.

The J gene is TRBJ1-4, the V gene TRBV28; 7 bases are a match to TRBD1. V was clipped by 6 bases and J by 3 bases; unmatched bases: 7. CDR1 and CDR2 (germline): MDHEN, SYDVKM. The CDR3 is 15 amino acids. This chain's CDR3 is CASSQTGSPNEKLFF. The CDR3 nucleotides are TGTGCCAGCAGCCAGACAGGGTCACCTAATGAAAAACTGTTTTTT.

V gene TRBV27 combines with J gene TRBJ1-6; tentatively, D is TRBD1 (5 bases). V was shortened by 5 bases and J by 7 bases, with 12 bases between the two germline ends. Germline loops: CDR1 MNHEY, CDR2 SMNVEV (reference sequence). CDR3 length: 14 residues. The CDR3 nucleotides are TGTGCCAGCAGTAGGAATTCAGGGAATTCACCCCTCCACTTT. This sequence encodes CASSRNSGNSPLHF.

The gene calls are TRBV11-2 and TRBJ2-1; the D gene is possibly TRBD2 (6 bases). The CDR3 spans 15 residues. Germline-derived CDR1 and CDR2 are SGHAT and FQNNGV. V lost 8 bases and J 2 bases, leaving 16 bases between the germline ends. The CDR3 region is CASRSLARTYNEQFF. In nucleotides, the CDR3 is TGTGCCAGCCGCTCGCTAGCGAGGACCTACAATGAGCAGTTCTTC. Variable domain in full (rest from reference TRBV11-2 and TRBJ2-1): EAGVAQSPRYKIIEKRQSVAFWCNPISGHATLYWYQQILGQGPKLLIQFQNNGVVDDSQLPKDRFSAERLKGVDSTLKIQPAKLEDSAVYLCASRSLARTYNEQFFGPGTRLTVL.

The V and J genes are TRBV28 and TRBJ2-7; D is ambiguous. V was shortened by 3 bases and J by 1 base, with 7 bases between the two germline ends. Germline V CDR1 and CDR2: MDHEN, SYDVKM. This CDR3 comprises 13 residues. The CDR3 DNA reads as TGTGCCAGCAGTTTGAGAGTTTCCTACGAGCAGTACTTC. This sequence encodes CASSLRVSYEQYF.

Worth noting for this clone: Different DNA sequences within this sample yield the same CDR3. The chain employs TRBV5-1 and TRBJ1-5, with D uncertain. Germline V lookup: CDR1 SGHRS, CDR2 YFSETQ. V gave up 0 bases and J gave up 6 bases, with 13 bases separating them. This CDR3 region has 15 residues. The DNA of the CDR3 is TGCGCCAGCAGCTTGGAGGGAGGAAGAGGTCAGCCCCAGCATTTT. It translates to CASSLEGGRGQPQHF.

J is TRBJ1-2 and V is TRBV28, with D possibly being TRBD1 (5 bases). This CDR3 has 15 residues. Germline CDR1 MDHEN, CDR2 SYDVKM. The V and J ends lost 5 bases and 8 bases respectively, with 21 bases between them. CDR3 nucleotides: TGTGCCAGCAGTCCTAGGGGTCTCGGGCGTGGGGGCTACACCTTC. Translation: CASSPRGLGRGGYTF.

In this sample, this clone turned up once. V usage is TRBV24-1 and J usage is TRBJ1-2; 9 bases agree with TRBD1. The CDR3 loop spans 15 amino acids. Germline CDR1 and CDR2: KGHDR and SFDVKD. V trimming: 2 bases; J trimming: 5 bases; junction bases outside the gene matches: 5. The DNA of the CDR3 is TGTGCCACCAGTGATTCCGGGACAGGGTTTTATGGCTACACCTTC. Amino acid sequence: CATSDSGTGFYGYTF.

The genes are TRBV6-5 and TRBJ1-1, with 7 positions matching TRBD1. The ends lost 6 bases at V and 13 bases at J; junction bases unmatched: 11. CDR1 and CDR2 from the germline V gene are MNHEY and SVGAGI. The CDR3 runs 12 residues. This CDR3 reads CASRHKDRRGFF. CDR3 coding DNA: TGTGCCAGCAGGCATAAGGACAGGCGTGGTTTCTTT.

The chain couples TRBV24-1 to TRBJ2-7, with TRBD1 matching over 8 bases. The length of the CDR3 is 15 residues. The J segment lost 6 bases and the V segment lost 3 bases, leaving 9 bases of the junction unmatched. Germline assignment: CDR1 KGHDR and CDR2 SFDVKD. The CDR3 spells CATSDRDRSTSEQYF. The CDR3 DNA reads TGTGCCACCAGTGATCGGGACAGGTCAACTAGCGAGCAGTACTTC.

The chain carries TRBV5-4 and TRBJ2-5; weak D call: TRBD1 (5 bases). The V end lost 0 bases, the J end lost 4 bases, and 13 bases lay between the germline ends. Germline CDR1 is SGHNT and CDR2 is YYREEE (reference sequence). This CDR3 comprises 15 residues. CDR3 in amino acids: CASSLGGAVAETQYF. The CDR3 DNA sequence: TGTGCCAGCAGCTTGGGTGGGGCTGTAGCAGAGACCCAGTACTTC.

The chain joins TRBV19 to TRBJ2-7; D may be TRBD1 (5 bases). The germline V and J ends were trimmed by 8 bases and 3 bases, with 11 bases remaining between them. CDR3 size: 12 residues. Germline assignment: CDR1 LNHDA and CDR2 SQIVND (reference sequence). Written as DNA, the CDR3 is TGTGCCAGTCAGGGCCTCAACTACGAGCAGTACTTC. Its protein is CASQGLNYEQYF.

The genes are TRBV27 and TRBJ2-7, with 10 bases that match TRBD2. Germline values: CDR1 MNHEY, CDR2 SMNVEV (reference sequence). J gave up 0 bases and V 5 bases, and 4 bases lay outside the gene matches. This CDR3 region has 15 residues. The CDR3 nucleotides read TGTGCCAGCAGTATACTAGCGGGGAGCTCCTACGAGCAGTACTTC. Translation: CASSILAGSSYEQYF.

The chain links TRBV7-2 to TRBJ1-3, with 10 positions matching TRBD1. Unmatched junction bases numbered 2, after V lost 1 base and J lost 2 bases. CDR1 and CDR2 from the germline V gene are SGHTA and FQGNSA. CDR3 length: 16 residues. CDR3: CASSLGGTGAGNTIYF. The DNA for the CDR3 is TGTGCCAGCAGCTTAGGTGGGACAGGGGCTGGAAACACCATATATTTT.

This clone occurred a few times. The J gene is TRBJ2-7, the V gene TRBV27; D gene unclear. This CDR3 is built from 13 residues. Deletions cut 0 bases from V and 6 bases from J, with 9 bases between. Germline CDR1 MNHEY, CDR2 SMNVEV (reference sequence). The CDR3 nucleotides read TGTGCCAGCAGTTTATCGCTGGCAGGCGAGCAGTACTTC. It translates to CASSLSLAGEQYF.

The V call is TRBV10-1, the J call TRBJ1-2; tentative D call: TRBD1 (5 bases). Looked up from germline, CDR1 is WNHNN and CDR2 is SYGVQD (reference sequence). V lost 4 bases and J 1 base, leaving 13 bases between the germline ends. CDR3 length: 15 residues. The CDR3 DNA sequence: TGCGCCAGCAGTGGTGATGGAGGGGTTAACTATGGCTACACCTTC. Its translation: CASSGDGGVNYGYTF.